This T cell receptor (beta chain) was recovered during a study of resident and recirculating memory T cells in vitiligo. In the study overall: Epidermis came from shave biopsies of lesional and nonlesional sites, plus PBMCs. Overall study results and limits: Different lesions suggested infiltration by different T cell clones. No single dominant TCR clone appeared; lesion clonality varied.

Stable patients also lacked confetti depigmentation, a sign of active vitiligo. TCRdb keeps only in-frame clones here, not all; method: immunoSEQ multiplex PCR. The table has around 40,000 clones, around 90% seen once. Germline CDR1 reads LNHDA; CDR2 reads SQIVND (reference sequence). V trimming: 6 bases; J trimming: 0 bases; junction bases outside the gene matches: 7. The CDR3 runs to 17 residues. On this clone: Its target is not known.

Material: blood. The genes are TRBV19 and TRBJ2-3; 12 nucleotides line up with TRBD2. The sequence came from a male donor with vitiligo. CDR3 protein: CASSKTSGGTSTDTQYF. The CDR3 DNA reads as TGTGCCAGTAGCAAGACTAGCGGGGGTACTAGCACAGATACGCAGTATTTT.